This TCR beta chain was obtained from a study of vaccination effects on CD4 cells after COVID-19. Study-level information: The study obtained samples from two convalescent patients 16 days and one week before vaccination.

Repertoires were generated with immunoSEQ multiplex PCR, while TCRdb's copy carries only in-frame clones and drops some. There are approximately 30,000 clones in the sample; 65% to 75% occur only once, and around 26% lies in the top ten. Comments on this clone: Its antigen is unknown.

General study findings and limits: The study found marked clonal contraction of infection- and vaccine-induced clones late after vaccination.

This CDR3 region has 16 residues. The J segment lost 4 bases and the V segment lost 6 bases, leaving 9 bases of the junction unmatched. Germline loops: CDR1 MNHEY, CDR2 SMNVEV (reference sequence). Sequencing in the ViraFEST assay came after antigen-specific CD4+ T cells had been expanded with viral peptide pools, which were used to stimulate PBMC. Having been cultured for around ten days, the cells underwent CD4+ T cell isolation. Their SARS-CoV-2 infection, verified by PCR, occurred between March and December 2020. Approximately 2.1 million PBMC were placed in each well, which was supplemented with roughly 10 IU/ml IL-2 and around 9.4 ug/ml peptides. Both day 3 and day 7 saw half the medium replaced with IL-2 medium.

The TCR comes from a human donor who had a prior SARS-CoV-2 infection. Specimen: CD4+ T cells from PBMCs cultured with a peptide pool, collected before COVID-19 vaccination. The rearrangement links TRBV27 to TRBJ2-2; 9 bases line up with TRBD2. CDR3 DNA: TGTGCCAGCAGGATTAGCGGGAGTCGTATCACCGGGGAGCTGTTTTTT. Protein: CASRISGSRITGELFF.